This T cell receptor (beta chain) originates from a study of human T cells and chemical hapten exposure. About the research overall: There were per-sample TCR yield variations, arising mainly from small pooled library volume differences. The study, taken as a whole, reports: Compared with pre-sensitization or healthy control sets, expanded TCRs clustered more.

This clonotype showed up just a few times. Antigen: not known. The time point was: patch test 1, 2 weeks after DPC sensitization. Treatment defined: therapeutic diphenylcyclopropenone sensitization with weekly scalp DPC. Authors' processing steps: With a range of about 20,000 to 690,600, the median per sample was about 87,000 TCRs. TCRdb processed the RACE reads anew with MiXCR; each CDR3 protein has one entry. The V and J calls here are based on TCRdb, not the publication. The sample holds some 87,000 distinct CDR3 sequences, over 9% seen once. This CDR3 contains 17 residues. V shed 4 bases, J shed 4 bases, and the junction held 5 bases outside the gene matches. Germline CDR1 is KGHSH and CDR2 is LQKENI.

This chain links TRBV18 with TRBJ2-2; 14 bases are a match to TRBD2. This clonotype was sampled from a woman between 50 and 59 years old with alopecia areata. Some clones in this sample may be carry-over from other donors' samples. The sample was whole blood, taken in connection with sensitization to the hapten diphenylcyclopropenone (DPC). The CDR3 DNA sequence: TGTGCCAGCTCACTCGGGACTAGCGGGAGCCCCACCGGGGAGCTGTTTTTT. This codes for CASSLGTSGSPTGELFF.